This T cell receptor beta chain was identified during a study of T cell repertoires in cytomegalovirus infection. Study at large: Public TCR beta signatures marked donors with CMV infection and the matching HLA. Whole-study findings and limits: Of the TCR beta families, the public ones yielded a cumulative frequency that identified carriers of CMV plus the relevant HLA. In two of eight donors, the top clonotype was HLA-C-restricted CMV-specific.

TCRdb re-called the reads through MiXCR, storing one row per CDR3 protein. The table lists approximately 110,000 distinct CDR3 sequences, around a tenth of them singletons. This clonotype was recorded a few times. Its cognate antigen is unknown. Per the germline V gene, CDR1 is SGHTA and CDR2 is FQGNSA. CDR3 length: 15 residues. V lost 5 bases and J lost 0; bases outside the gene matches: 4. This TCR was recovered from a human donor in good health (CMV status not recorded). Some clones in this sample may be carry-over from other donors' samples. The sequenced material came from PBMCs, sequenced either directly or after in vitro stimulation (not recorded which). The rearrangement links TRBV7-2 to TRBJ2-7; 10 positions match TRBD1. The CDR3, as DNA: TGTGCCAGCAGCGATCGGACAGGGGGCTCCTACGAGCAGTACTTC. It translates to CASSDRTGGSYEQYF. The whole variable domain, filled in from reference TRBV7-2 and TRBJ2-7, reads GAGVSQSPSNKVTEKGKDVELRCDPISGHTALYWYRQSLGQGLEFLIYFQGNSAPDKSGLPSDRFSAERTGGSVSTLTIQRTQQEDSAVYLCASSDRTGGSYEQYFGPGTRLTVT.